Below are 15 T cell receptor beta chains sequenced from a single sample in a study of T cell responses to AZD1222 COVID-19 vaccine (dated by TCRdb to the early 2020s). This sample's time point label indicates: baseline before first vaccination. The treatment or condition label on this specimen signifies: meningococcal conjugate vaccine given as trial control. The library was generated by the immunoSEQ multiplex PCR assay. TCRdb stores this immuneACCESS table with in-frame sequences only. Part of the clones is absent; in the studies checked, under half of the shortfall reflects unresolved V genes, and no reason is known for the rest. The sample table shows approximately 190,000 clones, and 75% to 90% are seen once. The top ten hold 2.5% to 3% of the sample. Material: peripheral blood, obtained on day 0 of MenACWY control vaccination. These receptors were collected from an adult in good health.

In DNA, the CDR3 is TGTGCCAGCAGTGAAGCGATTAACACTGAAGCTTTCTTT. It translates to CASSEAINTEAFF. The chain employs TRBV6-1 and TRBJ1-1; no reliable D call. The CDR3 is 13 amino acids. Germline CDR1 is MNHNS and CDR2 is SASEGT. Between the trimmed V and J ends, which lost 0 bases and 2 bases, there was a span of 4 bases.

The genes are TRBV30 and TRBJ1-2, with D tentatively TRBD1 (6 bases). Trimming cost V 7 bases and J 8 bases, with 17 bases left between them. The CDR3 length is 12 residues. Germline lookup yields CDR1 GTSNPN and CDR2 SVGIG (reference sequence). The CDR3 reads CASGRGGKGYTF. As DNA, the CDR3 is TGTGCCTCGGGGAGGGGGGGAAAAGGCTACACCTTC.

The rearrangement links TRBV19 to TRBJ2-1; 10 nucleotides agree with TRBD2. The germline CDR1 and CDR2 sequences are LNHDA and SQIVND (reference sequence). The CDR3 is 15 amino acids. J gave up 4 bases and V 4 bases, and 4 bases lay outside the gene matches. CDR3 bases: TGTGCCAGTAGTACTGGACTAGCGGCTTACAATGAGCAGTTCTTC. This gives the protein CASSTGLAAYNEQFF.

This clone was detected a few times. The CDR3 DNA reads as TGTGCCAGCAGCTTAGTCGAGGATAGGGCTAACTATGGCTACACCTTC. This translates into CASSLVEDRANYGYTF. This chain connects TRBV11-2 to TRBJ1-2; D is uncertain. V was clipped by 1 base and J by 0 bases, with 12 bases between them. Germline CDR1 and CDR2: SGHAT and FQNNGV. The CDR3 extends over 16 amino acids.

The rearrangement links TRBV28 to TRBJ2-7; no firm D call. Germline V CDR1 and CDR2: MDHEN, SYDVKM. The V gene lost 2 bases and the J gene lost 4 bases, with 12 bases spanning the gap. This CDR3 contains 14 residues. In DNA form, the CDR3 reads TGTGCCAGCAGTTTAGGGGTCCGTGGGTACGAGCAGTACTTC. It yields the protein CASSLGVRGYEQYF.

The chain combines TRBV7-6 with TRBJ2-3; 7 positions match TRBD1. CDR3 length: 17 amino acids. Trimming took 1 base from V and 1 from J; bases not matched to a gene: 8. Germline V CDR1 and CDR2: SGHVS, FNYEAQ. The CDR3 reads CASSLVQGITRTDTQYF. In DNA form, the CDR3 reads TGTGCCAGCAGCTTAGTACAGGGGATTACCCGCACAGATACGCAGTATTTT. Full variable domain (outside the CDR3, taken from reference TRBV7-6 and TRBJ2-3): GAGVSQSPRYKVTKRGQDVALRCDPISGHVSLYWYRQALGQGPEFLTYFNYEAQQDKSGLPNDRFSAERPEGSISTLTIQRTEQRDSAMYRCASSLVQGITRTDTQYFGPGTRLTVL.

The chain joins TRBV6-4 to TRBJ1-2; the D gene is possibly TRBD1 (5 bases). This CDR3 contains 14 residues. V dropped 4 bases and J dropped 1 base, with 10 bases sitting between them. CDR1 and CDR2 from the germline V gene are MRHNA and SNTAGT. CDR3 nucleotide sequence: TGTGCCAGCAGTGGCGGGACGGGTAACTATGGCTACACCTTC. It codes for CASSGGTGNYGYTF.

A remark on this clone: Germline and junction disagree at one end, which may indicate a read error. The chain uses TRBV6-5 and TRBJ2-7; D possibly matches TRBD1 or TRBD2 (6 bases each). CDR1 is MNHEY and CDR2 is SVGAGI in the germline V gene. The CDR3 is made up of 15 amino acids. CDR3 nucleotides: TGTGCCAGCAGTGACTCCTTCGGAGGGGGGAACGAGCAGTACTTC. Translating gives CASSDSFGGGNEQYF.

Points on this clone: Other DNA sequences in this specimen translate into the identical CDR3. This rearrangement joins TRBV12-3 or TRBV12-4 to TRBJ2-7, with D perhaps TRBD1 (5 bases). CDR3 length: 12 amino acids. Trimming cost V 6 bases and J 1 base, with 7 bases left between them. The CDR3 loop is CASSPGSYEQYF. The CDR3 DNA is TGTGCCAGCAGCCCAGGGTCCTACGAGCAGTACTTC.

The V gene is TRBV6-5, the J gene TRBJ1-2; D is possibly TRBD1 (5 bases). The CDR3 has 14 amino acids. Trimming removed 7 bases from V and 0 bases from J, with 12 bases in between. Per the germline V gene, CDR1 is MNHEY and CDR2 is SVGAGI. For the CDR3, the DNA is TGTGCCAGCAAAGACAGATTCACTAACTATGGCTACACCTTC. Its protein product is CASKDRFTNYGYTF.

The chain employs TRBV28 and TRBJ2-3; perhaps TRBD2 as D (6 bases). This CDR3 contains 13 residues. Germline values: CDR1 MDHEN, CDR2 SYDVKM. V lost 2 bases and J lost 6, with 9 bases in between. As DNA, the CDR3 is TGTGCCAGCAGTTTACCAGGGAGGGATACGCAGTATTTT. This translates into CASSLPGRDTQYF.

The chain links TRBV6-5 to TRBJ1-1; D gene ambiguous. Looked up from germline, CDR1 is MNHEY and CDR2 is SVGAGI. The CDR3 runs 12 residues. Trimming cost V 5 bases and J 11 bases, with 15 bases left between them. CDR3 loop: CASSLTAGRAFF. The CDR3, as DNA: TGTGCCAGCAGTCTCACGGCTGGGCGTGCTTTCTTT.

For the CDR3, the DNA is TGTGCCAGTAGTATAGGAGACTGGGGGAGATATGGCTACACCTTC. Its translation: CASSIGDWGRYGYTF. J is TRBJ1-2 and V is TRBV19, with D maybe TRBD1 (5 bases). Germline CDR1 reads LNHDA; CDR2 reads SQIVND (reference sequence). CDR3 size: 15 residues. V lost 1 base and J 5 bases, leaving 14 bases between the germline ends.

The V call is TRBV28, the J call TRBJ2-7; D remains unclear. CDR1 and CDR2 from the germline V gene are MDHEN and SYDVKM. The CDR3 length is 15 residues. The V end was cut by 6 bases, the J end by 7 bases, with 22 bases between. DNA for the CDR3: TGTGCCAGCAGCCCCATTGGGCAGTCCGCCCTAGAGCAGTACTTC. It codes for CASSPIGQSALEQYF.

This clone was seen once. This chain joins TRBV9 and TRBJ2-7; 9 bases line up with TRBD1. This CDR3 has 18 residues. Germline CDR1 SGDLS, CDR2 YYNGEE. V dropped 3 bases and J dropped 2; count of bases not matched to a gene: 15. In DNA form, the CDR3 reads TGTGCCAGCAGCGGACCCCCCACGGGGCGACAGGGGGCCTACGAGCAGTACTTC. It encodes CASSGPPTGRQGAYEQYF.